A selection of T cell receptor beta chains follows, all from one sample in a study of blood T cell repertoires in COVID-19. The protocol was immunoSEQ multiplex PCR, while the TCRdb copy is restricted to in-frame clones and leaves out a portion. The sample holds hundreds of thousands of clones, about 92% seen once. The sample taken for sequencing was PBMCs or T cells enriched from blood (not recorded which). The source is a man in his sixties who had recovered from COVID-19. Both conserved end residues are part of each CDR3. The D gene is left open where the match is weak. Clone sizes are given selectively: once, few, many, or a class where the clone is expanded.

TRBD1 TRBJ1-6 15 . TRBV25-1 CASSPRDRGDSPLHF TGTGCCAGCAGTCCCCGGGACAGGGGTGATTCACCCCTCCACTTT
TRBD2 TRBJ2-7 13 few TRBV10-1 CASGTSGSYEQYF TGCGCCAGCGGGACTAGCGGTTCCTACGAGCAGTACTTC
. TRBJ1-5 15 . TRBV19 CASNLRGGGNQPQHF TGTGCCAGTAACCTCAGGGGTGGGGGCAATCAGCCCCAGCATTTT
. TRBJ1-2 15 . TRBV28 CASSLSREVGIGYTF TGTGCCAGCAGTTTATCTCGGGAGGTGGGAATTGGCTACACCTTC
TRBD2 TRBJ2-2 15 . TRBV5-1 CASSLALAGPGELFF TGCGCCAGCAGCTTGGCGCTAGCGGGGCCCGGGGAGCTGTTTTTT
TRBD1 TRBJ1-2 13 once TRBV6-5 CASGYRGGYGYTF TGTGCCAGCGGTTACAGGGGAGGCTATGGCTACACCTTC
TRBD2 TRBJ2-1 16 . TRBV6-5 CASSFSLSGKNNEQFF TGTGCCAGCAGTTTCTCTCTTAGCGGGAAAAACAATGAGCAGTTCTTC
. TRBJ2-7 14 . TRBV5-8 CASSLILDAREQYF TGTGCCAGCAGCTTGATACTTGATGCCCGCGAGCAGTACTTC
. TRBJ1-2 16 . TRBV15 CATRGAGGGLISGYTF TGTGCCACCAGAGGCGCCGGTGGGGGCTTAATCAGTGGCTACACCTTC
TRBD2 TRBJ2-1 15 . TRBV9 CASSEPSGGKIEQFF TGTGCCAGCAGCGAGCCTAGCGGGGGAAAGATTGAGCAGTTCTTC
TRBD2 TRBJ2-1 15 . TRBV29-1 CSAIPTSGDTGGQFF TGCAGCGCCATCCCGACTAGCGGAGATACGGGGGGGCAGTTCTTC
. TRBJ1-1 13 . TRBV30 CAWGVTKPTEAFF TGTGCCTGGGGGGTGACTAAGCCCACTGAAGCTTTCTTT
. TRBJ2-2 15 . TRBV11-2 CASSLWGATTGELFF TGTGCCAGCAGCTTATGGGGCGCGACCACCGGGGAGCTGTTTTTT
TRBD2 TRBJ2-7 16 . TRBV4-1 CASSRQTGTSSYEQYF TGCGCCAGCAGCCGACAAACCGGGACTAGCAGTTACGAGCAGTACTTC
. TRBJ2-7 16 . TRBV13 CASSLGRREGSYEQYF TGTGCCAGCAGCTTAGGCCGGCGGGAAGGGTCCTACGAGCAGTACTTC
. TRBJ1-1 15 . TRBV3-1/TRBV3-2 CASSQALTENTEAFF TGTGCCAGCAGCCAAGCCTTGACAGAGAACACTGAAGCTTTCTTT
. TRBJ2-5 12 . TRBV5-5 CASSLDREDLYF TGTGCCAGCAGCTTGGACAGGGAAGATCTGTACTTC
. TRBJ1-6 15 few TRBV3-1/TRBV3-2 CASSQDWAGNSPLHF TGTGCCAGCAGCCAAGATTGGGCAGGCAATTCACCCCTCCACTTT
. TRBJ2-3 14 . TRBV27 CASYQRLGTDTQYF TGTGCCTCCTACCAGAGGTTAGGCACAGATACGCAGTATTTT
TRBD1 TRBJ2-7 14 . TRBV2 CASNNRGESYEQYF TGTGCCAGCAATAACAGGGGGGAAAGCTACGAGCAGTACTTC
TRBD1 TRBJ2-1 14 once TRBV6-5 CASRTQGRGNEQFF TGTGCCAGCAGGACTCAGGGCAGGGGGAATGAGCAGTTCTTC
. TRBJ2-7 14 . TRBV9 CASSVDGYSYEQYF TGTGCCAGCAGCGTAGACGGTTACTCCTACGAGCAGTACTTC
. TRBJ2-7 14 . TRBV5-6 CASSPIGGSYEQYF TGTGCCAGCAGCCCTATAGGCGGCTCCTACGAGCAGTACTTC
. TRBJ1-2 15 . TRBV4-2 CASSQGGGENYGYTF TGTGCCAGCAGCCAAGGCGGGGGAGAGAACTATGGCTACACCTTC
. TRBJ2-5 15 . TRBV7-7 CASSGAGTVQETQYF TGTGCTAGCAGCGGCGCGGGGACAGTCCAAGAGACCCAGTACTTC
TRBD1 TRBJ1-6 13 . TRBV3-1/TRBV3-2 CASSQGQNSPLHF TGTGCCAGCAGCCAGGGACAGAATTCACCCCTCCACTTT
. TRBJ1-1 13 once TRBV7-9 CASSTSSYTEAFF TGTGCCAGCAGCACAAGTTCCTACACTGAAGCTTTCTTT
TRBD2 TRBJ2-3 15 . TRBV5-6 CASSFAGGRPDTQYF TGTGCCAGCAGCTTCGCGGGGGGGAGGCCGGATACGCAGTATTTT
TRBD2 TRBJ2-1 15 . TRBV18 CASSLTGGGYNEQFF TGTGCCAGCTCACTGACTGGGGGGGGCTACAATGAGCAGTTCTTC
. TRBJ1-1 14 . TRBV19 CATVRTEDRYEAFF TGTGCCACGGTCCGGACAGAGGATCGGTATGAAGCTTTCTTT
TRBD1 TRBJ1-6 16 . TRBV7-2 CASTPGGDRGRAPLHF TGTGCCAGCACTCCCGGGGGGGACAGGGGGCGCGCACCCCTCCACTTT
. TRBJ2-2 16 . TRBV29-1 CSVEKGGVLGTGELFF TGCAGCGTTGAAAAAGGAGGTGTGCTGGGCACCGGGGAGCTGTTTTTT
. TRBJ1-4 15 . TRBV10-3 CAISDSGGTNEKLFF TGTGCCATCAGTGATTCGGGGGGGACTAATGAAAAACTGTTTTTT
TRBD1 TRBJ1-1 15 . TRBV6-5 CASSTPTGGDTEAFF TGTGCCAGCAGTACCCCGACAGGGGGAGACACTGAAGCTTTCTTT
TRBD1 TRBJ1-2 17 . TRBV10-3 CAISESSGTGGPHGYTF TGTGCCATCAGTGAGTCGTCGGGGACAGGGGGCCCCCATGGCTACACCTTC
. TRBJ1-2 12 . TRBV27 CASSTVGGGEAF TGTGCCAGCAGTACCGTCGGGGGAGGGGAGGCCTTC
TRBD1 TRBJ1-1 13 . TRBV18 CASYFQGGAEAFF TGTGCCAGCTATTTCCAGGGGGGAGCTGAAGCTTTCTTT
. TRBJ1-1 13 . TRBV7-6 CASSVALSGAAFF TGTGCCAGCAGCGTTGCTCTGTCAGGGGCGGCTTTCTTT
TRBD1 TRBJ1-2 15 . TRBV25-1 CASRKTGTGEFGYTF TGTGCCAGCAGGAAAACCGGGACAGGGGAGTTTGGCTACACCTTC
TRBD1 TRBJ2-5 14 . TRBV5-1 CASSTTGVQETQYF TGCGCCAGCAGCACAACAGGGGTTCAAGAGACCCAGTACTTC
TRBD2 TRBJ2-3 19 . TRBV30 CAWRAQRTSGITSTDTQYF TGTGCCTGGAGGGCACAAAGGACTAGCGGGATAACTAGCACAGATACGCAGTATTTT
. TRBJ1-6 13 . TRBV30 CAWSSRRISPLHF TGTGCCTGGAGTTCACGGAGGATTTCACCCCTCCACTTT
. TRBJ1-3 19 . TRBV2 CASSYRFRNQPRTGNTIYF TGTGCCAGCAGTTACAGGTTTCGGAATCAACCTAGGACTGGAAACACCATATATTTT
. TRBJ2-1 14 . TRBV7-9 CASSLERKYNEQFF TGTGCCAGCAGCTTGGAGCGGAAGTACAATGAGCAGTTCTTC
TRBD2 TRBJ2-1 16 . TRBV28 CASSTSSGGDYNEQFF TGTGCCAGCAGTACCTCGAGCGGGGGGGACTACAATGAGCAGTTCTTC
. TRBJ1-5 14 . TRBV19 CASSMSGVNQPQHF TGTGCCAGTAGTATGTCCGGGGTCAATCAGCCCCAGCATTTT
. TRBJ1-1 12 . TRBV5-1 CASSFRGSEAFF TGCGCCAGCAGCTTTAGAGGGTCTGAAGCTTTCTTT
. TRBJ1-1 16 . TRBV11-2 CASSPPTPDRNTEAFF TGTGCCAGCAGCCCTCCGACCCCGGACAGGAACACTGAAGCTTTCTTT
TRBD2 TRBJ2-1 14 . TRBV5-1 CASMTTSRNNEQFF TGCGCCAGCATGACGACTAGCAGAAACAATGAGCAGTTCTTC
TRBD1 TRBJ2-2 14 . TRBV9 CASGQGHMGGELFF TGTGCCAGCGGACAGGGGCATATGGGCGGGGAGCTGTTTTTT
TRBD2 TRBJ2-4 15 . TRBV9 CASSVAGTSESIQYF TGTGCCAGCAGCGTAGCGGGGACTAGCGAATCCATTCAGTACTTC
TRBD2 TRBJ2-1 15 . TRBV10-1 CASSERLARRNEQFF TGCGCCAGCAGTGAGAGACTAGCGCGGCGGAATGAGCAGTTCTTC
. TRBJ2-5 15 . TRBV27 CASSLRPGQYETQYF TGTGCCAGCAGTTTACGTCCAGGGCAGTATGAGACCCAGTACTTC